The 28 T cell receptor beta chains below were found in one sample sequenced in a study of shared clonotypes between healthy human individuals. Some clones are missing from TCRdb's copy, which holds only in-frame ones; the method was immunoSEQ multiplex PCR. The sample lists approximately 2.4 million clones; roughly 95% were seen once. Sequenced: naive CD4+ T cells sorted from blood. Subset denoted: CD45RA+ positively selected. These receptor sequences come from a man aged 18 to 29 in good health.

The rearrangement uses TRBV18 and TRBJ2-7; D gene ambiguous. The CDR3 runs to 14 residues. V dropped 3 bases and J dropped 7 bases, with 16 bases sitting between them. Germline CDR1 reads KGHSH; CDR2 reads LQKENI. CDR3 nucleotide sequence: TGTGCCAGCTCACCTTCCAGCTTTCCTCGGGAGCAGTACTTC. It yields the protein CASSPSSFPREQYF.

This chain uses TRBV7-2 with TRBJ2-3; TRBD1 aligns across 8 bases. CDR3 length equals 16 residues. Trimming took 4 bases from V and 7 from J; bases not matched to a gene: 13. Per the germline V gene, CDR1 is SGHTA and CDR2 is FQGNSA. In DNA form, the CDR3 reads TGTGCCAGCAGCTGGGTACAGGGGGGATTCCTTAATACGCAGTATTTT. Its protein is CASSWVQGGFLNTQYF.

V gene TRBV11-2 combines with J gene TRBJ2-7, with D unresolved. The germline V gene encodes CDR1 SGHAT and CDR2 FQNNGV. The CDR3 runs 14 residues. V was trimmed by 5 bases and J by 0 bases, leaving 11 bases between them. The chain's CDR3 is CASSPGRSSYEQYF. CDR3 bases: TGTGCCAGCAGCCCAGGACGGAGCTCCTACGAGCAGTACTTC. The whole variable domain, remainder taken from reference TRBV11-2 and TRBJ2-7, is EAGVAQSPRYKIIEKRQSVAFWCNPISGHATLYWYQQILGQGPKLLIQFQNNGVVDDSQLPKDRFSAERLKGVDSTLKIQPAKLEDSAVYLCASSPGRSSYEQYFGPGTRLTVT.

The V and J genes are TRBV19 and TRBJ1-6; D is unresolved. Germline V gives CDR1 LNHDA, CDR2 SQIVND (reference sequence). The CDR3 is 14 residues long. Trimming removed 6 bases from V and 15 bases from J, with 21 bases in between. CDR3 residues: CASSPGMIIQYLHF. The CDR3 DNA is TGTGCCAGTAGCCCCGGGATGATAATTCAGTACCTCCACTTT.

V is TRBV11-2 and J is TRBJ1-4; D ambiguous. Germline CDR1 is SGHAT and CDR2 is FQNNGV. CDR3 length equals 13 residues. The V end was cut by 0 bases, the J end by 15 bases, with 14 bases between. The CDR3 DNA sequence: TGTGCCAGCAGCTTAGATATTGCCGATAGGGTGTTTTTT. Translating it yields CASSLDIADRVFF.

The V gene is TRBV7-2, the J gene TRBJ2-2, with 16 bases fitting TRBD2. The CDR3 runs 18 residues. The germline V gene encodes CDR1 SGHTA and CDR2 FQGNSA. The V segment lost 5 bases and the J segment 7 bases; nucleotides outside the gene matches: 10. The CDR3 spells CASSRGLAGGPSGGELFF. As DNA, the CDR3 is TGTGCCAGCAGCCGGGGACTAGCGGGAGGGCCGTCTGGCGGGGAGCTGTTTTTT.

The CDR3 spells CASRDSGSYEQYF. CDR3 nucleotides: TGTGCCAGCAGGGATAGCGGGTCTTACGAGCAGTACTTC. This rearrangement joins TRBV2 to TRBJ2-7, with TRBD2 matching 7 bases. Looked up from germline, CDR1 is SNHLY and CDR2 is FYNNEI. Unmatched junction bases numbered 6, after V lost 6 bases and J lost 4 bases. The CDR3 is 13 amino acids.

This clone turned up a few times. This CDR3 reads CASSQDGELFF. Written as DNA, the CDR3 is TGCGCCAGCAGCCAAGACGGGGAGCTGTTTTTT. This chain links TRBV4-1 with TRBJ2-2; D is uncertain. The CDR3 totals 11 residues. The ends were cut back, 0 bases at V and 7 bases at J, with 0 bases in the middle. Germline-derived CDR1 and CDR2 are MGHRA and YSYEKL.

The chain carries TRBV6-6 and TRBJ1-3; no definite D call. Germline V gene data show CDR1 as MNHNY and CDR2 as SVGAGI (reference sequence). This CDR3 has 15 residues. V lost 0 bases and J lost 4, with 10 bases in between. The CDR3: CASSYSGSWGNTIYF. The CDR3 DNA is TGTGCCAGCAGTTACTCGGGGTCGTGGGGAAACACCATATATTTT.

This clone is a singleton in its sample. The chain carries TRBV10-3 and TRBJ2-5; D may be TRBD2 (6 bases). V lost 2 bases to trimming and J lost 9 bases, with 25 bases between them. The CDR3 sequence is 17 residues long. Germline CDR1 ENHRY, CDR2 SYGVKD. The CDR3 reads CAISETGGAFSREAQYF. Written as DNA, the CDR3 is TGTGCCATCAGTGAGACTGGAGGGGCCTTTTCAAGGGAGGCCCAGTACTTC.

CDR3 coding DNA: TGCGCCAGCAGCCAACTTATGGGAACTAGCGGGAGGAATGAGCAGTTCTTC. This codes for CASSQLMGTSGRNEQFF. V and J are TRBV4-1 and TRBJ2-1, with 12 nucleotides matching TRBD2. The CDR3 has 17 residues. Germline V gene data show CDR1 as MGHRA and CDR2 as YSYEKL. Unmatched junction bases numbered 9, after V lost 2 bases and J lost 7 bases.

The gene calls are TRBV7-9 and TRBJ2-5; 10 bases match TRBD2. The CDR3 runs 15 residues. Germline V gives CDR1 SEHNR, CDR2 FQNEAQ (reference sequence). Trimming removed 4 bases from V and 11 bases from J; junction bases left unmatched: 13. CDR3 nucleotides: TGTGCCAGCAGCTCGTTTCTAGCGGGAGTTAGCCCACAGTACTTC. Protein: CASSSFLAGVSPQYF. The complete variable domain, with remaining parts taken from reference TRBV7-9 and TRBJ2-5, reads DTGVSQNPRHKITKRGQNVTFRCDPISEHNRLYWYRQTLGQGPEFLTYFQNEAQLEKSRLLSDRFSAERPKGSFSTLEIQRTEQGDSAMYLCASSSFLAGVSPQYFGPGTRLLVL.

The chain is built from TRBV28 and TRBJ1-5; the match to TRBD1 covers 10 bases. The CDR3 spans 14 residues. V shed 6 bases, J shed 6 bases, and the junction held 5 bases outside the gene matches. Germline CDR1 MDHEN, CDR2 SYDVKM. The CDR3 sequence: CASRLDRGVQPQHF. Here the CDR3 DNA reads TGTGCCAGCAGACTGGACAGGGGGGTTCAGCCCCAGCATTTT.

This clone has just a few counts. The chain is built from TRBV2 and TRBJ1-2; D call uncertain. The CDR3 runs to 13 residues. V lost 7 bases and J 6 bases, leaving 15 bases between the germline ends. In germline, CDR1 is SNHLY, CDR2 FYNNEI. The CDR3: CASTADAPNGYTF. CDR3 nucleotides: TGTGCCAGCACTGCGGACGCCCCTAATGGCTACACCTTC.

This clone is a singleton in its sample. The V gene is TRBV7-2, the J gene TRBJ1-2; TRBD1 agrees at 10 bases. The germline gives CDR1 SGHTA, CDR2 FQGNSA. This CDR3 comprises 15 residues. Germline trimming cut 4 bases from V and 5 bases from J; bases unmatched to any gene: 7. CDR3 DNA sequence: TGTGCCAGCAGCTCTGGGACAGGGGCCACTTATGGCTACACCTTC. This translates into CASSSGTGATYGYTF. The variable domain in full, with the rest retrieved from reference TRBV7-2 and TRBJ1-2, is GAGVSQSPSNKVTEKGKDVELRCDPISGHTALYWYRQSLGQGLEFLIYFQGNSAPDKSGLPSDRFSAERTGGSVSTLTIQRTQQEDSAVYLCASSSGTGATYGYTFGSGTRLTVV.

As to this clone: This sample includes further DNA sequences coding for the same CDR3. CDR3 DNA: TGTGCCAGCTCTCTTGGACAGGTCAATCAGCCCCAGCATTTT. Its translation: CASSLGQVNQPQHF. The rearrangement links TRBV6-6 to TRBJ1-5, with 7 positions matching TRBD1. The CDR3 covers 14 residues. J lost 3 bases, V lost 8 bases, and 7 bases had no gene match. Germline V gene data show CDR1 as MNHNY and CDR2 as SVGAGI (reference sequence).

This rearrangement joins TRBV5-1 to TRBJ2-3; TRBD2 aligns across 13 bases. V lost 3 bases and J lost 3; bases outside the gene matches: 13. CDR3 length equals 19 residues. Germline loops: CDR1 SGHRS, CDR2 YFSETQ. This chain's CDR3 is CASSSGTSGTVRGTDTQYF. The CDR3 DNA reads TGCGCCAGCAGCTCAGGGACTAGCGGGACGGTAAGGGGGACAGATACGCAGTATTTT.

V gene TRBV19 combines with J gene TRBJ1-5, with 9 bases lining up with TRBD1. CDR3 length equals 15 residues. CDR1 and CDR2 from the germline V gene are LNHDA and SQIVND (reference sequence). J was trimmed by 4 bases and V by 7 bases; bases with no gene match: 8. The CDR3 protein is CASTPGTGLNQPQHF. The CDR3 nucleotides read TGTGCCAGTACCCCGGGGACAGGGTTGAATCAGCCCCAGCATTTT.

The chain links TRBV7-9 to TRBJ2-3; no clear D gene. Germline CDR1 is SEHNR and CDR2 is FQNEAQ (reference sequence). CDR3 length: 13 residues. V lost 3 bases, J lost 6 bases, and 10 bases lay in between. The CDR3 coding sequence is TGTGCCAGCAGCTTTTGGGAAAAGGATACGCAGTATTTT. This sequence encodes CASSFWEKDTQYF.

V gene TRBV6-5 combines with J gene TRBJ2-3, with D tentatively TRBD2 (5 bases). The CDR3 consists of 15 residues. Trimming left V 0 bases short and J 4 bases short, with 11 bases between. CDR1 MNHEY and CDR2 SVGAGI come from the germline V gene. The CDR3 DNA follows: TGTGCCAGCAGTTACTCTAGGACGAGGGCAGATACGCAGTATTTT. Translating it yields CASSYSRTRADTQYF.

This clone was seen more than once but under ten times. The genes are TRBV6-1 and TRBJ1-2; D ambiguous. Trimming cost V 0 bases and J 4 bases, with 12 bases left between them. This CDR3 comprises 15 residues. Germline lookup yields CDR1 MNHNS and CDR2 SASEGT. Here the CDR3 DNA reads TGTGCCAGCAGTGAAGCTGGCGGGATCGCCTATGGCTACACCTTC. It specifies CASSEAGGIAYGYTF.

The V gene is TRBV5-1, the J gene TRBJ2-3, with 9 bases aligning to TRBD2. Per germline, CDR1 SGHRS and CDR2 YFSETQ. The ends lost 0 bases at V and 3 bases at J; junction bases unmatched: 5. The CDR3 has 16 amino acids. The CDR3 bases are TGCGCCAGCAGCTTGGGGGCTAGCGGGGAAACAGATACGCAGTATTTT. It is translated as CASSLGASGETDTQYF. The entire variable domain, with the rest obtained from reference TRBV5-1 and TRBJ2-3, is as follows: KAGVTQTPRYLIKTRGQQVTLSCSPISGHRSVSWYQQTPGQGLQFLFEYFSETQRNKGNFPGRFSGRQFSNSRSEMNVSTLELGDSALYLCASSLGASGETDTQYFGPGTRLTVL.

This chain uses TRBV2 with TRBJ2-5; the match to TRBD2 covers 7 bases. From germline, CDR1 is SNHLY and CDR2 FYNNEI. Trimming at V came to 6 bases and at J to 1 base, leaving 2 bases not matched to a gene. The CDR3 consists of 13 residues. The CDR3 loop reads CASRGLVQETQYF. CDR3 nucleotides: TGTGCCAGCAGAGGACTAGTCCAAGAGACCCAGTACTTC. Full variable domain (remainder filled in from reference TRBV2 and TRBJ2-5): EPEVTQTPSHQVTQMGQEVILRCVPISNHLYFYWYRQILGQKVEFLVSFYNNEISEKSEIFDDQFSVERPDGSNFTLKIRSTKLEDSAMYFCASRGLVQETQYFGPGTRLLVL.

In regard to this clone: This sample also contains other DNA sequences that code for the same CDR3. The chain is built from TRBV5-1 and TRBJ1-1; weak D call: TRBD1 (5 bases). V lost 0 bases and J lost 1, with 10 bases in between. This CDR3 is built from 15 residues. CDR1 and CDR2 (germline): SGHRS, YFSETQ. The DNA for the CDR3 is TGCGCCAGCAGCTTGGAAGGACAACCGAACACTGAAGCTTTCTTT. Its translation: CASSLEGQPNTEAFF.

The table lists this clone with a few counts. This rearrangement joins TRBV6-5 to TRBJ2-7; D gene ambiguous. CDR1 and CDR2 (germline): MNHEY, SVGAGI. This CDR3 spans 15 amino acids. Deletions cut 0 bases from V and 2 bases from J, with 11 bases between. CDR3 amino acids: CASSYSPSWPYEQYF. DNA of the CDR3: TGTGCCAGCAGTTACTCCCCCAGTTGGCCCTACGAGCAGTACTTC.

V usage is TRBV6-4 and J usage is TRBJ1-6; D remains unclear. The CDR3 has 13 residues. V shed 5 bases and J shed 10 bases, with 12 bases lying between them. CDR1 MRHNA and CDR2 SNTAGT come from the germline V gene. The CDR3 sequence is CASSRESRSPLHF. CDR3 nucleotides: TGTGCCAGCAGTAGGGAGTCTCGATCACCCCTCCACTTT.

The rearrangement links TRBV6-5 to TRBJ1-1; D not resolved. Between the trimmed V and J ends, which lost 7 bases and 2 bases, there was a span of 11 bases. This CDR3 is built from 13 residues. CDR1 is MNHEY and CDR2 is SVGAGI in the germline V gene. In nucleotides, the CDR3 is TGTGCCAGCAAAAGGGAGGGAAACACTGAAGCTTTCTTT. Residues: CASKREGNTEAFF.

The CDR3 protein is CSAKKNTEAFF. The CDR3 nucleotides read TGCAGTGCCAAAAAGAACACTGAAGCTTTCTTT. The chain is built from TRBV20-1 and TRBJ1-1; unclear D gene. Looked up from germline, CDR1 is DFQATT and CDR2 is SNEGSKA (reference sequence). The CDR3 extends over 11 amino acids. V was cut by 6 bases and J by 1 base, with 6 bases left in between.